This T cell receptor (beta chain) comes out of a study of spatial heterogeneity in lung cancer. Study overall: Consistently, beta-chain sequences turned up in larger numbers than alpha-chain sequences did.

This clonotype was recorded at least ten times. Its antigen is currently unknown. MiXCR was run by TCRdb on the 5' RACE reads, yielding one entry per CDR3 protein. Here the sample spans 5,000 or so distinct CDR3 sequences, around 7.1% being singletons. Germline V gene sequence: CDR1 MNHEY, CDR2 SVGAGI. The CDR3 totals 19 residues. V lost 0 bases to trimming and J lost 3 bases; unmatched junction nucleotides: 13. Broader study findings: Ubiquitous expanded TCR counts tracked ubiquitous nonsynonymous mutations; regional expanded TCR counts tracked regional nonsynonymous mutations. Tumoral mutation counts were tracked by counts of expanded intratumoral alpha and beta TCRs.

As for time point: sample taken at primary tumor resection. Samples were obtained from some 70 donors, all untreated early-stage non-small cell lung cancer patients. Researchers sequenced whole RNA taken from tumor, nontumor lung or frozen PBMC without sorting. This chain connects TRBV6-5 to TRBJ2-7; 11 positions match TRBD1. The sample in question was lung tumor tissue, obtained at surgery. The receptor was isolated from a male donor with early-stage non-small cell lung cancer. CDR3 coding DNA: TGTGCCAGCAGTTACTCGAGATGGGACAGGGGGATTGGTTTCTACGAGCAGTACTTC. Translating gives CASSYSRWDRGIGFYEQYF.